This entry lists 27 T cell receptor beta chains sequenced from one sample in a study of T cells in localized non-small cell lung cancer. Sequencing was performed with immunoSEQ multiplex PCR; in TCRdb, only in-frame clones are kept and a portion is missing. Of tens of thousands of clones listed, roughly 89% are singletons. This material consisted of peripheral blood, taken before any cancer treatment. The receptors stem from a man aged 35-69 years with stage I squamous cell lung carcinoma.

The chain has TRBV7-3 and TRBJ2-3; 9 bases are a match to TRBD2. CDR1 and CDR2 from the germline V gene are SGHTA and FQGTGA. V was clipped by 1 base and J by 5 bases; unmatched bases: 13. The CDR3 spans 18 residues. The CDR3 reads CASSLMGRASGIQDTQYF. CDR3 nucleotide sequence: TGTGCCAGCAGCTTAATGGGGCGAGCTAGCGGGATTCAAGATACGCAGTATTTT.

This chain joins TRBV5-4 and TRBJ2-1; the D gene could be TRBD1 or TRBD2 (5 bases each). Trimming left V 3 bases short and J 5 bases short, with 18 bases between. The CDR3 is 16 amino acids. Per germline, CDR1 SGHNT and CDR2 YYREEE (reference sequence). The CDR3 region is CASSSFPGTHDNEQFF. The CDR3 nucleotides are TGTGCCAGCAGCTCATTTCCCGGGACCCACGACAATGAGCAGTTCTTC.

The V call is TRBV4-1, the J call TRBJ2-7; D not certain. With 4 bases removed from V and 7 bases from J, the gap between germline ends came to 14 bases. The CDR3 is 13 residues long. CDR1 is MGHRA and CDR2 is YSYEKL in the germline V gene. The CDR3 reads CASSRLPQDEQYF. The DNA for the CDR3 is TGCGCCAGCAGCCGCTTACCTCAGGATGAGCAGTACTTC.

This clone was found a few times. The same CDR3 arises from other DNA sequences in this sample as well. The chain has TRBV27 and TRBJ1-2; D perhaps matches TRBD1 (5 bases). CDR1 and CDR2 (germline): MNHEY, SMNVEV (reference sequence). This CDR3 is built from 12 residues. V was shortened by 5 bases and J by 1 base, with 5 bases between the two germline ends. The CDR3 bases are TGTGCCAGCAGTGACAGTAACTATGGCTACACCTTC. It encodes CASSDSNYGYTF.

The J gene is TRBJ2-1, the V gene TRBV19; TRBD2 matches 8 bases. This CDR3 is built from 15 residues. V lost 4 bases and J lost 10; bases outside the gene matches: 12. Germline V gene lookup returns CDR1 LNHDA and CDR2 SQIVND (reference sequence). DNA for the CDR3: TGTGCCAGTAGTACCAGTCCCGGGACTAGTGGCGAGCAGTTCTTC. Translated, it gives CASSTSPGTSGEQFF.

The V gene is TRBV29-1, the J gene TRBJ2-3; 9 bases fit TRBD2. Per the germline V gene, CDR1 is SQVTM and CDR2 is ANQGSEA. The trim removed 7 bases at V and 0 bases at J, leaving 8 bases unmatched. The length of the CDR3 is 15 residues. In DNA form, the CDR3 reads TGCAGCGCGACCCCTAGCGGGGCTAGCACAGATACGCAGTATTTT. Protein sequence: CSATPSGASTDTQYF.

This clone was detected only once. The V and J genes are TRBV7-2 and TRBJ2-4; possibly TRBD1 for D (5 bases). Trimming removed 1 base from V and 9 bases from J, with 13 bases in between. The CDR3 is 14 amino acids. CDR1 is SGHTA, CDR2 FQGNSA, per germline. CDR3 sequence reads: CASSLDRLSAIQYF. The CDR3 nucleotides are TGTGCCAGCAGCTTAGACAGGTTATCAGCCATTCAGTACTTC.

The V call is TRBV6-1, the J call TRBJ1-1; 7 positions agree with TRBD1. V lost 6 bases to trimming and J lost 4 bases; unmatched junction nucleotides: 5. This CDR3 has 13 amino acids. CDR1 and CDR2 (germline): MNHNS, SASEGT. The CDR3 region is CASSARTGTEAFF. In nucleotides, the CDR3 is TGTGCCAGCAGCGCTCGGACAGGCACTGAAGCTTTCTTT.

This rearrangement joins TRBV19 to TRBJ2-2, with 13 bases identical to TRBD2. CDR3 length: 15 amino acids. Germline V CDR1 and CDR2: LNHDA, SQIVND (reference sequence). With 5 bases clipped from V and 7 bases from J, the junction kept 4 bases outside the gene matches. The CDR3 DNA follows: TGTGCCAGTAGTCCACGACTAGCGGGGGGCGGGGAGCTGTTTTTT. This translates into CASSPRLAGGGELFF.

The chain links TRBV10-1 to TRBJ2-1; 8 bases map to TRBD2. CDR3 length equals 12 residues. Germline assignment: CDR1 WNHNN and CDR2 SYGVQD (reference sequence). V was clipped by 7 bases and J by 7 bases; unmatched bases: 3. As DNA, the CDR3 is TGCGCCAGCAACTCGGGGGGGAATGAGCAGTTCTTC. Amino acid sequence: CASNSGGNEQFF.

The V call is TRBV27, the J call TRBJ2-1; D is perhaps TRBD1 or TRBD2 (5 bases each). The germline V and J ends were trimmed by 11 bases and 4 bases, with 12 bases remaining between them. Germline loops: CDR1 MNHEY, CDR2 SMNVEV (reference sequence). CDR3 length: 12 amino acids. The CDR3, as DNA: TGTGCCTCAGGGAGCTCGTACAATGAGCAGTTCTTC. This encodes CASGSSYNEQFF.

This clone was counted a single time. V is TRBV19 and J is TRBJ1-2; 7 bases are a match to TRBD1. The CDR3 is made up of 13 amino acids. CDR1 LNHDA and CDR2 SQIVND come from the germline V gene (reference sequence). V lost 10 bases and J lost 8; bases outside the gene matches: 13. CDR3 in amino acids: CATTSFQGGGYTF. CDR3 nucleotides: TGTGCCACCACCTCCTTCCAGGGGGGCGGCTACACCTTC.

The V call is TRBV28, the J call TRBJ2-3, with a weak D call TRBD1 (6 bases). The V end was cut by 4 bases, the J end by 2 bases, with 25 bases between. Germline V gives CDR1 MDHEN, CDR2 SYDVKM. This CDR3 is built from 19 residues. The CDR3 spells CASSSPGVRQGYYTDTQYF. CDR3 nucleotides: TGTGCCAGCAGTTCCCCAGGGGTGAGGCAGGGATATTACACAGATACGCAGTATTTT.

The rearrangement joins TRBV28 to TRBJ2-6; no clear D. The length of the CDR3 is 16 residues. V lost 1 base to trimming and J lost 4 bases, with 11 bases between them. The germline CDR1 and CDR2 sequences are MDHEN and SYDVKM. In nucleotides, the CDR3 is TGTGCCAGCAGTTTATACGGCAGGTCGGGGGCCAACGTCCTGACTTTC. Residues: CASSLYGRSGANVLTF.

The gene calls are TRBV9 and TRBJ2-1; 12 nucleotides agree with TRBD2. The CDR3 has 15 amino acids. Germline V lookup: CDR1 SGDLS, CDR2 YYNGEE. V lost 4 bases, J lost 6 bases, and 5 bases stayed unmatched. For the CDR3, the DNA is TGTGCCAGCAGCAGTCTAGCGGGAGGGTTCAATGAGCAGTTCTTC. Translation: CASSSLAGGFNEQFF.

The chain employs TRBV19 and TRBJ1-6; D gene unclear. CDR1 and CDR2 from the germline V gene are LNHDA and SQIVND (reference sequence). V lost 0 bases, J lost 5 bases, and 8 bases lay in between. The CDR3 has 15 residues. Written as DNA, the CDR3 is TGTGCCAGTAGTATAGACAACAGAAATAATTCACCCCTCCACTTT. Translating it yields CASSIDNRNNSPLHF.

The rearrangement uses TRBV28 and TRBJ1-2; D gene uncertain. CDR3 length: 12 residues. Trimming took 3 bases from V and 3 from J, leaving 5 bases between them. CDR1 and CDR2 from the germline V gene are MDHEN and SYDVKM. CDR3: CASSLADYGYTF. The CDR3 DNA reads TGTGCCAGCAGTTTGGCGGACTATGGCTACACCTTC.

This clone was picked up one time. This chain connects TRBV30 to TRBJ1-4; D is perhaps TRBD1 (5 bases). Trimming shortened V by 3 bases and J by 2 bases, and 13 bases separated the two germline ends. From germline, CDR1 is GTSNPN and CDR2 SVGIG (reference sequence). This CDR3 region has 15 residues. The CDR3 bases are TGTGCCTGGAGCGATGTGGGGGGGACTAATGAAAAACTGTTTTTT. Encoded protein: CAWSDVGGTNEKLFF. Complete variable domain (other parts from reference TRBV30 and TRBJ1-4): SQTIHQWPATLVQPVGSPLSLECTVEGTSNPNLYWYRQAAGRGLQLLFYSVGIGQISSEVPQNLSASRPQDRQFILSSKKLLLSDSGFYLCAWSDVGGTNEKLFFGSGTQLSVL.

The chain carries TRBV5-1 and TRBJ1-1; TRBD1 might be the D (5 bases). The germline CDR1 and CDR2 sequences are SGHRS and YFSETQ. Trimming removed 3 bases from V and 0 bases from J, with 12 bases in between. The CDR3 covers 15 residues. The CDR3 DNA reads as TGCGCCAGCAGCTCGGGGGTTTCCATGAACACTGAAGCTTTCTTT. This encodes CASSSGVSMNTEAFF.

V and J are TRBV18 and TRBJ2-1, with D perhaps TRBD1 (6 bases). V lost 0 bases and J lost 0, with 6 bases in between. Germline V gene sequence: CDR1 KGHSH, CDR2 LQKENI. CDR3 length: 15 residues. The CDR3 is CASSPPDSSYNEQFF. The CDR3 coding sequence is TGTGCCAGCTCACCACCGGACAGCTCCTACAATGAGCAGTTCTTC.

The chain uses TRBV7-2 and TRBJ2-7; TRBD2 matches at 11 bases. V gave up 5 bases and J gave up 0 bases; unmatched junction bases: 12. This CDR3 region has 18 residues. Looked up from germline, CDR1 is SGHTA and CDR2 is FQGNSA. DNA for the CDR3: TGTGCCAGCAGCCTGACGTACTCCGGGACTAGCGGCTCCTACGAGCAGTACTTC. Its translation is CASSLTYSGTSGSYEQYF.

The chain links TRBV19 to TRBJ1-2, with unresolved D. The CDR3 is made up of 14 amino acids. The germline V gene encodes CDR1 LNHDA and CDR2 SQIVND (reference sequence). Trimming pared 2 bases from V and 5 bases from J, leaving 12 bases between. The CDR3 DNA follows: TGTGCCAGTAGTATACAAGCAAGGGCTTATGGCTACACCTTC. It encodes CASSIQARAYGYTF.

This chain connects TRBV18 to TRBJ2-5, with D tentatively TRBD1 (6 bases). Germline assignment: CDR1 KGHSH and CDR2 LQKENI. The CDR3 is 14 residues long. The V and J ends lost 4 bases and 5 bases respectively, with 14 bases between them. CDR3 protein: CASSLTGFGETQYF. The CDR3 nucleotides are TGTGCCAGCTCACTTACAGGGTTCGGCGAGACCCAGTACTTC.

The rearrangement joins TRBV30 to TRBJ1-1; D is uncertain. Trimming took 2 bases from V and 3 from J, leaving 13 bases between them. Per the germline V gene, CDR1 is GTSNPN and CDR2 is SVGIG (reference sequence). The CDR3 extends over 14 amino acids. Written as DNA, the CDR3 is TGTGCCTGGAGTCCCTCCCCTGTGGACACTGAAGCTTTCTTT. It specifies CAWSPSPVDTEAFF.

The chain uses TRBV29-1 and TRBJ2-3, with 14 bases that match TRBD2. V gave up 4 bases and J gave up 6 bases; unmatched junction bases: 9. Germline lookup yields CDR1 SQVTM and CDR2 ANQGSEA. The CDR3 is 16 amino acids. The CDR3, as DNA: TGCAGCGTTGGGGGGACTAGCGGGAGAGTTTCGGATACGCAGTATTTT. This gives the protein CSVGGTSGRVSDTQYF.

V is TRBV7-8 and J is TRBJ1-5; no reliable D call. In germline, CDR1 is SGHVS, CDR2 FQNEAQ. V dropped 3 bases and J dropped 4 bases, with 4 bases sitting between them. The CDR3 has 12 residues. The CDR3 is CASSFTNQPQHF. The CDR3 DNA is TGTGCCAGCAGCTTCACGAATCAGCCCCAGCATTTT. Variable domain in full (rest from reference TRBV7-8 and TRBJ1-5): GAGVSQSPRYKVAKRGQDVALRCDPISGHVSLFWYQQALGQGPEFLTYFQNEAQLDKSGLPSDRFFAERPEGSVSTLKIQRTQQEDSAVYLCASSFTNQPQHFGDGTRLSIL.

The chain joins TRBV27 to TRBJ2-5; 7 nucleotides match TRBD2. This CDR3 is built from 13 residues. Germline V lookup: CDR1 MNHEY, CDR2 SMNVEV (reference sequence). V lost 0 bases, J lost 5 bases, and 0 bases stayed unmatched. In DNA form, the CDR3 reads TGTGCCAGCAGTTTATCGCGGGAGGAGACCCAGTACTTC. Amino acid sequence: CASSLSREETQYF.